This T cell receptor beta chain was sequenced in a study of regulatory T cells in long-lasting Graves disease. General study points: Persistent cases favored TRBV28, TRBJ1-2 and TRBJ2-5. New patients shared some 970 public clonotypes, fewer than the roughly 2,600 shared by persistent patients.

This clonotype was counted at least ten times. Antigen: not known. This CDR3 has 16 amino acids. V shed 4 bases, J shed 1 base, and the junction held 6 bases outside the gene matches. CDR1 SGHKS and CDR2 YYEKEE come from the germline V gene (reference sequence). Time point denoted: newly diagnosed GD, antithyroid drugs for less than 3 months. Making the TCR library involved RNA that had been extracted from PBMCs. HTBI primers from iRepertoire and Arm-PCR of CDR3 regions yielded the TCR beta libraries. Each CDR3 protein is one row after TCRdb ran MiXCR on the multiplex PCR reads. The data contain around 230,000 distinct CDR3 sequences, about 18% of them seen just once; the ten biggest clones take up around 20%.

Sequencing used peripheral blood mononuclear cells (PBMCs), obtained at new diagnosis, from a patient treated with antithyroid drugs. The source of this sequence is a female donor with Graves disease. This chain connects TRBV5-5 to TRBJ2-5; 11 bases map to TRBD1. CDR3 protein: CASSLRTGGFQETQYF. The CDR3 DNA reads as TGTGCCAGCAGCCTTCGGACAGGGGGCTTCCAAGAGACCCAGTACTTC.